This T cell receptor beta chain derives from a study of blood T cell repertoires in COVID-19. Only in-frame clones appear in the TCRdb table, and some are missing; sequencing was by immunoSEQ multiplex PCR. The data contain under 400,000 clones, approximately 86% of them singletons. With 2 bases removed from V and 10 bases from J, the gap between germline ends came to 10 bases. CDR1 is SGHNT and CDR2 is YYREEE in the germline V gene (reference sequence). The length of the CDR3 is 13 residues. This chain uses TRBV5-4 with TRBJ1-6, with D tentatively TRBD1 (6 bases). What was sequenced was PBMCs or T cells enriched from blood (not recorded which). The origin of this receptor is a woman between 35 and 50 years old with acute COVID-19. CDR3: CASSLQGFSPLHF. The CDR3 DNA reads TGTGCCAGCAGCTTACAGGGCTTCTCACCCCTCCACTTT.